This T cell receptor (beta chain) was retrieved from a study of blood T cell repertoires in COVID-19. The CDR3 is 14 residues long. Trimming removed 1 base from V and 3 bases from J, with 10 bases in between. Germline V gene lookup returns CDR1 LNHDA and CDR2 SQIVND (reference sequence). As processed by the authors: Scientists estimated how many nucleated cells there were by amplifying reference gene primers. Clones were read by immunoSEQ multiplex PCR, and TCRdb kept only the in-frame ones, dropping some. V and J calls and clone size are given by that table; D and trimming were obtained from the DNA. The sample yields approximately 250,000 clones, around nine tenths seen once. Regarding this clone: Other nucleotide sequences from this sample produce the same CDR3.

Cohorts were assigned according to the clinical history that participants reported. The chain has TRBV19 and TRBJ2-7; tentatively, D is TRBD1 (6 bases). The sample was PBMCs or T cells enriched from blood (not recorded which). This clonotype originated in a woman in her 30s who had recovered from COVID-19. CDR3 sequence: CASSIVTGSYEQYF. The CDR3 DNA reads as TGTGCCAGTAGTATAGTTACAGGGAGCTACGAGCAGTACTTC.